The entry below describes one T cell receptor (beta chain). The length of the CDR3 is 14 residues. Germline CDR1 is SGHTA and CDR2 is FQGNSA. The germline V and J ends were trimmed by 3 bases and 4 bases, with 9 bases remaining between them. These data originate in a study of shared clonotypes between healthy human individuals. TCRdb's table, derived via immunoSEQ multiplex PCR, lists solely in-frame clones and lacks some. The profile shows approximately 2,300,000 clones, roughly 90% of them singletons. Sequenced: naive CD4+ T cells from PBMCs. Subset of the sample: CD45RA+ positively selected. The origin of this receptor is a man aged 18 to 29 in good health. Some clones in this sample may be carry-over from other donors' samples. The V and J genes are TRBV7-2 and TRBJ2-2, with no clear D. CDR3: CASSFGQATGELFF. In DNA, the CDR3 is TGTGCCAGCAGCTTTGGGCAGGCCACCGGGGAGCTGTTTTTT.